This T cell receptor (beta chain) was sequenced for a study of cytomegalovirus exposure and HLA in healthy donors. In the PCR, 60 Vbeta and 13 Jbeta primers were used. The repertoire was sequenced with immunoSEQ multiplex PCR; TCRdb's copy has only in-frame clones and lacks some. Its listing shows about 130,000 clones. Deletions cut 0 bases from V and 3 bases from J, with 6 bases between. This CDR3 spans 13 amino acids. Germline V gene data show CDR1 as LGHNA and CDR2 as YNFKEQ. About this clone itself: Other nucleotide sequences from this sample produce the same CDR3.

This receptor was taken from a man between 18 and 35 years old in good health and CMV-seronegative. Sequencing used PBMCs. J is TRBJ2-7 and V is TRBV4-2; D unresolved. The CDR3 nucleotides read TGTGCCAGCAGCCAAGATCGCGACTACGAGCAGTACTTC. Its translation is CASSQDRDYEQYF.